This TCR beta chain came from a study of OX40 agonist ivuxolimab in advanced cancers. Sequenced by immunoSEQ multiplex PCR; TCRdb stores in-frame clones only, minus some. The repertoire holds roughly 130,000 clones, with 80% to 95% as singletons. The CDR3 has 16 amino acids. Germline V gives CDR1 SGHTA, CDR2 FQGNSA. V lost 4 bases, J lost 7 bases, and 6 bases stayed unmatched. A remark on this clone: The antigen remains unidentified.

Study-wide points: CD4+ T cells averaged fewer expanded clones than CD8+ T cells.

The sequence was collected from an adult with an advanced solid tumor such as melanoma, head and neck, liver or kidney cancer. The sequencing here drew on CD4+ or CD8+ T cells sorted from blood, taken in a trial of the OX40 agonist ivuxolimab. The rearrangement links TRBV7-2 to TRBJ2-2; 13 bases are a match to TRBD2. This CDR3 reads CASSWTSGRASGELFF. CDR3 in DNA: TGTGCCAGCAGCTGGACTAGCGGGAGAGCAAGCGGGGAGCTGTTTTTT.